This passage covers 8 T cell receptor beta chains from one sample sequenced in a study of early stage breast cancer tumors. Here immunoSEQ multiplex PCR was the method, and the copy in TCRdb shows in-frame clones only, minus some. The sample includes around 41,000 clones, about 78% of them seen just once. What was sequenced was blood. These receptors were taken from a person aged 45 to 59 with breast cancer.

The chain links TRBV7-2 to TRBJ2-5; no reliable D call. CDR1 is SGHTA and CDR2 is FQGNSA in the germline V gene. The ends were cut back, 1 base at V and 7 bases at J, with 4 bases in the middle. The CDR3 covers 11 residues. This chain's CDR3 is CASSLGGTQYF. In DNA, the CDR3 is TGTGCCAGCAGCTTAGGCGGGACCCAGTACTTC.

This clone was seen a handful of times. V is TRBV12-5 and J is TRBJ1-1; D unresolved. Between the trimmed V and J ends, which lost 6 bases and 1 base, there was a span of 18 bases. The germline gives CDR1 LGHNT, CDR2 FRNRAP. The CDR3 has 16 residues. The CDR3 region has the DNA TGTGCTAGTGGACCCCTCGACTCCGGTTGGAACACTGAAGCTTTCTTT. Protein sequence: CASGPLDSGWNTEAFF.

The chain combines TRBV7-9 with TRBJ2-7, with D maybe TRBD2 (6 bases). The V end was cut by 4 bases, the J end by 1 base, with 11 bases between. This CDR3 spans 14 amino acids. Per germline, CDR1 SEHNR and CDR2 FQNEAQ (reference sequence). The chain's CDR3 is CASSSQEGSYEQYF. In DNA form, the CDR3 reads TGTGCCAGCAGCTCCCAGGAGGGTTCCTACGAGCAGTACTTC.

This chain connects TRBV10-1 to TRBJ1-1; weak D call: TRBD1 (6 bases). Germline V gene lookup returns CDR1 WNHNN and CDR2 SYGVQD (reference sequence). This CDR3 has 14 residues. V gave up 5 bases and J gave up 7 bases, with 17 bases separating them. CDR3 sequence (DNA): TGCGCCAGCAGTAGGACAGAGCAGAGGGGTGAAGCTTTCTTT. Translated, it gives CASSRTEQRGEAFF.

The chain links TRBV2 to TRBJ2-5; TRBD2 agrees at 8 bases. V lost 8 bases, J lost 2 bases, and 4 bases stayed unmatched. Germline V gene sequence: CDR1 SNHLY, CDR2 FYNNEI. The CDR3 loop spans 13 amino acids. The CDR3 here is CASEVAGQETQYF. DNA of the CDR3: TGTGCCAGCGAGGTAGCGGGACAAGAGACCCAGTACTTC.

This chain joins TRBV7-2 and TRBJ2-3; TRBD2 matches at 7 bases. This CDR3 contains 15 residues. Germline-derived CDR1 and CDR2 are SGHTA and FQGNSA. The V and J ends lost 4 bases and 2 bases, in that order; junction bases with no gene match: 6. CDR3 DNA: TGTGCCAGCAGCTCCCGGGACTACGACACAGATACGCAGTATTTT. It is translated as CASSSRDYDTDTQYF.

This chain uses TRBV9 with TRBJ2-6, with 8 bases aligning to TRBD2. The V gene's germline CDR1 is SGDLS and CDR2 YYNGEE. The CDR3 extends over 17 amino acids. V shed 0 bases, J shed 2 bases, and the junction held 4 bases outside the gene matches. The CDR3 sequence is CASSVDRGGAGANVLTF. DNA for the CDR3: TGTGCCAGCAGCGTAGATCGGGGGGGCGCTGGGGCCAACGTCCTGACTTTC. Full variable domain (missing parts from reference TRBV9 and TRBJ2-6): DSGVTQTPKHLITATGQRVTLRCSPRSGDLSVYWYQQSLDQGLQFLIQYYNGEERAKGNILERFSAQQFPDLHSELNLSSLELGDSALYFCASSVDRGGAGANVLTFGAGSRLTVL.

This clone was found a few times. The rearrangement joins TRBV19 to TRBJ1-2; D perhaps matches TRBD1 (5 bases). Trimming left V 5 bases short and J 6 bases short, with 13 bases between. Germline CDR1 is LNHDA and CDR2 is SQIVND (reference sequence). There are 13 residues in the CDR3. The CDR3, as DNA: TGTGCCAGTAGTTCCAGGGTTTGGGATGGCTACACCTTC. Translating it yields CASSSRVWDGYTF.